This T cell receptor beta chain was captured by sequencing in a study of T cell responses to AZD1222 COVID-19 vaccine. V gave up 5 bases and J gave up 1 base, with 12 bases separating them. CDR1 and CDR2 (germline): SGHTA, FQGNSA. The CDR3 runs to 14 residues. The method was immunoSEQ multiplex PCR; TCRdb's version includes in-frame clones alone and lacks a portion of them. In the table there are some 88,000 clones, 90% to 95% of which are singletons. Sequencing used peripheral blood, obtained on day 0 of AZD1222 vaccination. The source is an adult in good health. The genes are TRBV7-2 and TRBJ2-7; weak D call: TRBD1 (6 bases). The CDR3 here is CASSPYGQSYEQYF. In DNA form, the CDR3 reads TGTGCCAGCAGCCCTTATGGACAGTCCTACGAGCAGTACTTC.